One sample yielded the 5 T cell receptor beta chains listed below, sequenced in a study of OX40 agonist ivuxolimab in advanced cancers. TCRdb keeps only in-frame clones here, not all; method: immunoSEQ multiplex PCR. The sample consists of about 76,000 clones, 85% to 90% of them appearing once. The sequencing here drew on CD4+ or CD8+ T cells sorted from blood, taken in a trial of the OX40 agonist ivuxolimab. The receptors come from an adult with an advanced solid tumor such as melanoma, head and neck, liver or kidney cancer.

The chain links TRBV5-1 to TRBJ2-2; weak D call: TRBD2 (5 bases). Between the trimmed V and J ends, which lost 4 bases and 5 bases, there was a span of 15 bases. The V gene's germline CDR1 is SGHRS and CDR2 YFSETQ. This CDR3 region has 15 residues. CDR3 nucleotide sequence: TGCGCCAGCAGCCCCCTAGGAGGTGGGACCGGGGAGCTGTTTTTT. As protein: CASSPLGGGTGELFF.

V usage is TRBV4-2 and J usage is TRBJ2-7; 7 bases line up with TRBD1. The J segment lost 5 bases and the V segment lost 4 bases, leaving 5 bases of the junction unmatched. The CDR3 has 13 residues. Germline V CDR1 and CDR2: LGHNA, YNFKEQ. The CDR3 nucleotides are TGTGCCAGCAGCCGCCTACAGGGGAACGAGCAGTACTTC. As protein: CASSRLQGNEQYF.

The V gene is TRBV25-1, the J gene TRBJ2-7; D is unclear. Looked up from germline, CDR1 is MGHDK and CDR2 is SYGVNS. Trimming left V 2 bases short and J 2 bases short, with 13 bases between. The CDR3 runs 15 residues. The DNA of the CDR3 is TGTGCCAGCAGTGAAGGTTGGGGTTTGCCCTACGAGCAGTACTTC. It translates to CASSEGWGLPYEQYF.

This clone was seen only a few times. This CDR3 is CASRSGTAVDQPQHF. In nucleotides, the CDR3 is TGTGCCAGCAGGTCCGGGACAGCCGTTGATCAGCCCCAGCATTTT. The chain uses TRBV6-5 and TRBJ1-5; 7 bases align to TRBD1. The germline CDR1 and CDR2 sequences are MNHEY and SVGAGI. The CDR3 length is 15 residues. V shed 6 bases, J shed 5 bases, and the junction held 10 bases outside the gene matches.

The DNA of the CDR3 is TGTGCCAGCAGTTTACATGGGGGGACCCACTATGGCTACACCTTC. It yields the protein CASSLHGGTHYGYTF. This rearrangement joins TRBV27 to TRBJ1-2; TRBD1 is a possible D gene (5 bases). This CDR3 is built from 15 residues. The V gene's germline CDR1 is MNHEY and CDR2 SMNVEV (reference sequence). The germline V and J ends were trimmed by 2 bases and 3 bases, with 13 bases remaining between them.